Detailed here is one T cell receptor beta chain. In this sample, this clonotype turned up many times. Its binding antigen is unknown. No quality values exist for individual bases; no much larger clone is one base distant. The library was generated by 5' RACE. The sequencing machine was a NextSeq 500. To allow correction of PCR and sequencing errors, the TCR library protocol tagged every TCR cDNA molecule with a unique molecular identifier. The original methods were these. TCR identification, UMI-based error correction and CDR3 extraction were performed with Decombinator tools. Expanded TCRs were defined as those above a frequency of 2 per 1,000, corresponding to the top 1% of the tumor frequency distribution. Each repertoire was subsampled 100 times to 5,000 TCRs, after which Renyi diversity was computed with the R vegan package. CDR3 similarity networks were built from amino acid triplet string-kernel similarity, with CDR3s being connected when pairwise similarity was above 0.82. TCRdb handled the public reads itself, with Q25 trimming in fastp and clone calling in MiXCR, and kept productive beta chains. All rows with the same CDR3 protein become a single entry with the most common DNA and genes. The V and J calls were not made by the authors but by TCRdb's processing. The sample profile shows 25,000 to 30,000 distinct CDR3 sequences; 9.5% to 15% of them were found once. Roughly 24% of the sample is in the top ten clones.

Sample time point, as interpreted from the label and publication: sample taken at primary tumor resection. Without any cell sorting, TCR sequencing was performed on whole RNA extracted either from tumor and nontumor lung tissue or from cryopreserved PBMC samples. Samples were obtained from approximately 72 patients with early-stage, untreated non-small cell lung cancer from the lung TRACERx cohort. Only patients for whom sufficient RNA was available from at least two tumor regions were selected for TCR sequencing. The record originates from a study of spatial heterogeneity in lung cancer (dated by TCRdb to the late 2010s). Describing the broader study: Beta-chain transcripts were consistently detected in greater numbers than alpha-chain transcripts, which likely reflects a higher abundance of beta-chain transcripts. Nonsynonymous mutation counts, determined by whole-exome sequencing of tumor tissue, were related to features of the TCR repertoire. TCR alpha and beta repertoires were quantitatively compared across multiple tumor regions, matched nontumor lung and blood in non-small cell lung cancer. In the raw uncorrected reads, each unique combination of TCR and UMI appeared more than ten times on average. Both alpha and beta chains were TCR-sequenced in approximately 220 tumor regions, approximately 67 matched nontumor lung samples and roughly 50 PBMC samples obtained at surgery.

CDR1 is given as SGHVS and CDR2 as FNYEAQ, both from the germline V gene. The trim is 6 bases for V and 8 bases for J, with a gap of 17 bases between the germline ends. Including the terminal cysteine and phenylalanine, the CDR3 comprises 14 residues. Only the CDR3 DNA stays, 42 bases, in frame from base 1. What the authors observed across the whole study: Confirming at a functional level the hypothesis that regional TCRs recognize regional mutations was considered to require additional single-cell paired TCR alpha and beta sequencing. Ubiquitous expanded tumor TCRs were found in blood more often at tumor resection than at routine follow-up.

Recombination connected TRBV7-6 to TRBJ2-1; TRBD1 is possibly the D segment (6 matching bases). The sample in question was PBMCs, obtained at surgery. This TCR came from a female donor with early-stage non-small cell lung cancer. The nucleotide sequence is TGTGCCAGCAGTCGAGCAGGGGATCGCGATGAGCAGTTCTTC. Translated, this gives CASSRAGDRDEQFF.